This T cell receptor (beta chain) was found in a study of cytomegalovirus exposure and HLA in healthy donors. Study results and limitations: Of the V segments, some could not be distinguished, including TRBV6-2 and TRBV6-3, and were excluded. What was likely a sequencing artifact was a cluster of highly shared sequence variants. With later analysis, a missense DCLRE1C variant became linked to TCR beta V- and J-gene trimming.

Researchers ran the PCR with 60 Vbeta and 13 Jbeta primers. Using immunoSEQ multiplex PCR, the repertoire was profiled, and TCRdb retains in-frame clones only, with some absent. The data contain almost 200,000 clones, around three quarters of them singletons. Remarks on this clone: Its antigen is currently unknown.

Losses at the gene ends were 5 bases for V and 5 bases for J; bases not matched to a gene: 11. This CDR3 has 17 residues. Germline values: CDR1 LNHDA, CDR2 SQIVND (reference sequence). Sequenced sample: PBMCs. The source is a woman in her thirties in good health and CMV-seropositive. The rearrangement joins TRBV19 to TRBJ1-5; 11 bases match TRBD1. The CDR3 loop reads CASSPPPGQGDDQPQHF. The CDR3 bases are TGTGCCAGTAGTCCTCCCCCGGGACAGGGGGACGATCAGCCCCAGCATTTT.